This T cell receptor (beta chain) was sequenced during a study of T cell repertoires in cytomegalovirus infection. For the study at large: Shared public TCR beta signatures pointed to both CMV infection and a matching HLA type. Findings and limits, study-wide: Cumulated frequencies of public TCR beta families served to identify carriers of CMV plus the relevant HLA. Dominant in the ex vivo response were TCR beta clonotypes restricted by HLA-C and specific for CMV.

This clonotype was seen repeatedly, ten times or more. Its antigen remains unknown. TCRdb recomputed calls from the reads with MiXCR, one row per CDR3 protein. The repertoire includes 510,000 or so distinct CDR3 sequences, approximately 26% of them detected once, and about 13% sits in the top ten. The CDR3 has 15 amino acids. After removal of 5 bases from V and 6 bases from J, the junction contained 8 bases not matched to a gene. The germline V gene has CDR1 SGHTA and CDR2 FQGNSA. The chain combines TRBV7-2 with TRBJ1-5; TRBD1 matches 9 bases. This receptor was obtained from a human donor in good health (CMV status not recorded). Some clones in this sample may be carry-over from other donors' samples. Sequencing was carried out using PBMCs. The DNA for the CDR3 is TGTGCCAGCAGCGTTGGGACAGGGAAATTTCAGCCCCAGCATTTT. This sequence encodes CASSVGTGKFQPQHF.